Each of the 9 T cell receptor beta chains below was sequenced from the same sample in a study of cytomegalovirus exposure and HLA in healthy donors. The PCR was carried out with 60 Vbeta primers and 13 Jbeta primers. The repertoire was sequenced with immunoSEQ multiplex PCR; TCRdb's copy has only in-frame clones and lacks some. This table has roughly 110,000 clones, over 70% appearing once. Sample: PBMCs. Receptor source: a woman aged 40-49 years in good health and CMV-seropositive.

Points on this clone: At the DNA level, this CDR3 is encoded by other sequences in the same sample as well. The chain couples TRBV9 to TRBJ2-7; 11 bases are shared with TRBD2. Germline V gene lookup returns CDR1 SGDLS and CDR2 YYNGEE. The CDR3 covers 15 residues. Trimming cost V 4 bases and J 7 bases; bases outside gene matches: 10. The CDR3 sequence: CASSPGTSGLGEQYF. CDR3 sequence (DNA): TGTGCCAGCAGCCCAGGGACTAGCGGTCTAGGAGAGCAGTACTTC.

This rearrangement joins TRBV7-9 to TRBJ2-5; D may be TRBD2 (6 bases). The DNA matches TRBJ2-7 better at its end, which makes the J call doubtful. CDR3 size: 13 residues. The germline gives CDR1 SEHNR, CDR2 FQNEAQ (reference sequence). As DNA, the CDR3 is TGTGCCAGCAGCCAGGCGGGGTCTTACGAGCAGTACTTC. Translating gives CASSQAGSYEQYF.

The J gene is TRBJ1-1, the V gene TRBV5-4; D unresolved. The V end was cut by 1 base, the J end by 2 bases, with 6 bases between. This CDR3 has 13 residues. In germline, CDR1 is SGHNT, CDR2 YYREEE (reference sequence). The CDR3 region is CASSLKANTEAFF. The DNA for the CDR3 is TGTGCCAGCAGCTTGAAAGCTAACACTGAAGCTTTCTTT.

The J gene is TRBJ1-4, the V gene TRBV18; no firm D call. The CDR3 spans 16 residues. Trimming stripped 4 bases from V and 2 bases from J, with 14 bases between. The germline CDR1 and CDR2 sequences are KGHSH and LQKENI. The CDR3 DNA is TGTGCCAGCTCACGGTCGCGGGGATCCACTAATGAAAAACTGTTTTTT. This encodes CASSRSRGSTNEKLFF.

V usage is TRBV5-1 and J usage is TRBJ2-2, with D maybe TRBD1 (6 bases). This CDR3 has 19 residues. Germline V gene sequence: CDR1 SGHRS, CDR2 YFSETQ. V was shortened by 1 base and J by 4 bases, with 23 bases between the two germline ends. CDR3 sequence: CASSLKPIPGQGPTGELFF. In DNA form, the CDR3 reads TGCGCCAGCAGCTTGAAACCAATTCCGGGACAAGGCCCCACCGGGGAGCTGTTTTTT. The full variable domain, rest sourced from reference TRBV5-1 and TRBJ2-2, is KAGVTQTPRYLIKTRGQQVTLSCSPISGHRSVSWYQQTPGQGLQFLFEYFSETQRNKGNFPGRFSGRQFSNSRSEMNVSTLELGDSALYLCASSLKPIPGQGPTGELFFGEGSRLTVL.

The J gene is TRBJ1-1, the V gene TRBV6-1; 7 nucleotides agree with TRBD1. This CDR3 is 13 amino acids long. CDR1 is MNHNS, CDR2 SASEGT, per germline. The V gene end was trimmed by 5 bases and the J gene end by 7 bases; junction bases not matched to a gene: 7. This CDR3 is CASSLGQDFEAFF. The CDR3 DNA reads TGTGCCAGCAGTTTAGGACAGGACTTTGAAGCTTTCTTT.

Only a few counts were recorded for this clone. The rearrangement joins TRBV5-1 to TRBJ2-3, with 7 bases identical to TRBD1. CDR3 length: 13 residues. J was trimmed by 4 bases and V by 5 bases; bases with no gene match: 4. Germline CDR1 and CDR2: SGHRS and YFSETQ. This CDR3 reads CASSRQGSDTQYF. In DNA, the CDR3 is TGCGCCAGCAGTCGACAGGGCTCAGATACGCAGTATTTT.

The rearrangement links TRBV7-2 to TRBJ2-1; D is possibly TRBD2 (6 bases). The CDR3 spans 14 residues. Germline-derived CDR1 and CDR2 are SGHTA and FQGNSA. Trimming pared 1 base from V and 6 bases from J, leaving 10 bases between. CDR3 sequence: CASSLVLARNEQFF. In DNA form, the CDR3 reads TGTGCCAGCAGCTTAGTCCTAGCGCGCAATGAGCAGTTCTTC.

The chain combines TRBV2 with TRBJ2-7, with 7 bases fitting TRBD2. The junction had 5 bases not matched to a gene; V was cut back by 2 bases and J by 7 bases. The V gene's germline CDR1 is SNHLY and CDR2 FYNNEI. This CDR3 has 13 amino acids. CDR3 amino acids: CASSELAVSEQYF. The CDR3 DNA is TGTGCCAGCAGTGAACTAGCGGTCTCGGAGCAGTACTTC. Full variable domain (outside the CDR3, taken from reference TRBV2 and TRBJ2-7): EPEVTQTPSHQVTQMGQEVILRCVPISNHLYFYWYRQILGQKVEFLVSFYNNEISEKSEIFDDQFSVERPDGSNFTLKIRSTKLEDSAMYFCASSELAVSEQYFGPGTRLTVT.